This record looks at one TCR beta chain sequence and its context. Its antigen is unknown. The record has no base qualities; no much larger clone is one base away. The library came from the immunoSEQ multiplex PCR assay. Not all clones reach the TCRdb copy of this immuneACCESS table, which keeps in-frame sequences only. Checked studies attribute under half of the gap to unresolved V genes and leave the rest unexplained. Within this sample are about 56,000 clones, with 80% to 95% of them counted one time only. The top ten clones comprise roughly 4.5% of the sample. The sample belongs to a study of technical replicates of blood from several donors (dated by TCRdb to about 2017). Sequences SGHRS (CDR1) and YFSETQ (CDR2) are obtained from the germline V gene. The V end loses 0 bases and the J end loses 1 base, and a stretch of 7 bases separates them. The CDR3 runs 15 amino acids, cysteine and phenylalanine included. Only the CDR3 region is kept as DNA, spanning 45 bases read in frame from base 1.

The source material was PBMCs. The sequence was collected from a human donor in good health. Some clones in this sample may be carry-over from other donors' samples. The chain is encoded by TRBV5-1 joined to TRBJ2-2; a confident D gene designation cannot be given. The CDR3 region has the sequence CASSLGQQNTGELFF. The DNA reads TGCGCCAGCAGCTTGGGACAACAGAACACCGGGGAGCTGTTTTTT.